This T cell receptor beta chain emerged from a study of T-cell reconstitution after alpha-beta-depleted transplantation in children. This clonotype turned up a few times. Library preparation (for TCRbeta) was performed with unique molecular identifiers. TCRdb independently ran MiXCR on the PCR reads; one entry per CDR3 protein. The sample contains about 270,000 distinct CDR3 sequences, 9.9% of which appear only once. The V gene's germline CDR1 is LNHNV and CDR2 YYDKDF (reference sequence). CDR3 length: 15 amino acids. The V and J ends lost 0 bases and 2 bases respectively, with 9 bases between them. The sequence was collected from a human donor who donated a stem cell graft to a child with SCID. The input for sequencing was PBMCs from the stem cell graft donor, taken from the stem cell graft. The J gene is TRBJ2-3, the V gene TRBV15; D not certain. The CDR3 loop reads CATSRDRAFTDTQYF. CDR3 sequence (DNA): TGTGCCACCAGCAGAGATCGAGCCTTCACAGATACGCAGTATTTT.